This T cell receptor beta chain was captured in a study of cytomegalovirus exposure and HLA in healthy donors. With V trimmed by 7 bases and J by 5 bases, 11 bases remained unmatched. The V gene's germline CDR1 is MNHNY and CDR2 SVGAGI (reference sequence). The CDR3 totals 15 residues. Both 60 Vbeta primers and 13 Jbeta primers went into the PCR. Only in-frame clones appear in the TCRdb table, and some are missing; sequencing was by immunoSEQ multiplex PCR. The sample records 150,000 to 250,000 clones, 70% to 85% being singletons. The sample taken for sequencing was PBMCs. This chain links TRBV6-6 with TRBJ1-1; 9 nucleotides line up with TRBD1. The clonotype was recovered from a boy aged 2 to 9 in good health and CMV-seronegative. Written as DNA, the CDR3 is TGTGCCAGCATCTACAGGGGGCCGGGGAGGACTGAAGCTTTCTTT. This translates into CASIYRGPGRTEAFF.